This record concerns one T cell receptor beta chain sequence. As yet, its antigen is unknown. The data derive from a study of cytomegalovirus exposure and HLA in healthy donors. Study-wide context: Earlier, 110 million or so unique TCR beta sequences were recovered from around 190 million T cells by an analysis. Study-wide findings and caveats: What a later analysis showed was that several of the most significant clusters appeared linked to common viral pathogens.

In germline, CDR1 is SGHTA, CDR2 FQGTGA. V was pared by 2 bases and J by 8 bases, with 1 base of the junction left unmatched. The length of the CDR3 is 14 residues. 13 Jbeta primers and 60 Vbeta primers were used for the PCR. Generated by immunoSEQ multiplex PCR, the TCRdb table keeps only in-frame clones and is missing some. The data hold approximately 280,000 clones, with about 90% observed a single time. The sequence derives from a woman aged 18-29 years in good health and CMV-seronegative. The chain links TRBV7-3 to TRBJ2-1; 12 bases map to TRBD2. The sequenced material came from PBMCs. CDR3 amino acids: CASSLGLAGYEQFF. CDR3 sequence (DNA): TGTGCCAGCAGCTTAGGACTAGCGGGGTATGAGCAGTTCTTC.